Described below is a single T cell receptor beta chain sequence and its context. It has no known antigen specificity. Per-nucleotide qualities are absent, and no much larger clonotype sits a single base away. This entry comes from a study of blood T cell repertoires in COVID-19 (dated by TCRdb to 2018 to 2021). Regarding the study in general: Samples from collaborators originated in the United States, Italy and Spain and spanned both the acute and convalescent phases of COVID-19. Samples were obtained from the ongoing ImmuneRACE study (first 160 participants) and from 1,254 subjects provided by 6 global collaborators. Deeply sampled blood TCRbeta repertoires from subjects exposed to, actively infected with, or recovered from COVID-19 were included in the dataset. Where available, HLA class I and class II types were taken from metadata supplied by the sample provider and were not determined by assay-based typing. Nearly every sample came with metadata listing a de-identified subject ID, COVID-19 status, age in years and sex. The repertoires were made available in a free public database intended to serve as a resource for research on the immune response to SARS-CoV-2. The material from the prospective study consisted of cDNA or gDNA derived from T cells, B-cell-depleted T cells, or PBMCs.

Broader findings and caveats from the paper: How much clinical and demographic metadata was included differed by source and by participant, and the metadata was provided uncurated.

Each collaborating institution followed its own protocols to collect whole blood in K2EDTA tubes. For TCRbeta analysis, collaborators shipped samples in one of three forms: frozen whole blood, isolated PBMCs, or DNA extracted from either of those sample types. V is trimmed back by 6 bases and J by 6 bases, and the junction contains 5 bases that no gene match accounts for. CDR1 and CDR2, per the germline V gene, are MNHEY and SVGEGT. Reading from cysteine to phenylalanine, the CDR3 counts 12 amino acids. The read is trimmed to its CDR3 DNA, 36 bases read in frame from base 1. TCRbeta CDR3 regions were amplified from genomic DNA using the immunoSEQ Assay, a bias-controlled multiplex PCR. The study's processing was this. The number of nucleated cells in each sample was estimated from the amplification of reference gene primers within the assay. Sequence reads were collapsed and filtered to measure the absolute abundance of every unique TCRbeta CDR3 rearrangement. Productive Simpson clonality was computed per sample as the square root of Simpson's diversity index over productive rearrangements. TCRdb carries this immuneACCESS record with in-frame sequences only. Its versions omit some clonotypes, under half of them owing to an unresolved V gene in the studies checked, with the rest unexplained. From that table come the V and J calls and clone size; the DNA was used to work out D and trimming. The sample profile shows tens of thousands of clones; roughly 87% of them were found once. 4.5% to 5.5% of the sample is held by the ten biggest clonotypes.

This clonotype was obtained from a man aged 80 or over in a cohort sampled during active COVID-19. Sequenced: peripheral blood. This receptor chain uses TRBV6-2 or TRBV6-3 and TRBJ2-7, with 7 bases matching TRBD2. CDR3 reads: CASSRSGGEQYF. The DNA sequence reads TGTGCCAGCAGCCGATCGGGGGGCGAGCAGTACTTC.